The 19 T cell receptor beta chains listed next were all sequenced from one sample in a study of shared clonotypes between healthy human individuals. Produced via immunoSEQ multiplex PCR; TCRdb's table is partial and in-frame only. The sample includes fewer than 600,000 clones, about four fifths of them seen just once. The sequenced sample was PBMCs. Receptors originate from a middle-aged woman in good health. Some clones in this sample may be carry-over from other donors' samples.

The J gene is TRBJ2-7, the V gene TRBV6-1; 11 positions match TRBD2. Trimming cost V 0 bases and J 5 bases; bases outside gene matches: 6. The germline V gene encodes CDR1 MNHNS and CDR2 SASEGT. This CDR3 is 16 amino acids long. CDR3 coding DNA: TGTGCCAGCAGTGAAGCGCTTGGGACTAGCGGAAACGAGCAGTACTTC. Residues: CASSEALGTSGNEQYF.

The V gene is TRBV11-2, the J gene TRBJ2-2, with D uncertain. With 0 bases removed from V and 8 bases from J, the gap between germline ends came to 4 bases. The CDR3 sequence is 12 residues long. Germline V CDR1 and CDR2: SGHAT, FQNNGV. The CDR3, as DNA: TGTGCCAGCAGCTTAGATGCTGGGGAGCTGTTTTTT. Its protein is CASSLDAGELFF.

The rearrangement uses TRBV7-6 and TRBJ2-5; D perhaps matches TRBD2 (7 bases). The CDR3 runs to 17 residues. The germline V and J ends were trimmed by 4 bases and 2 bases, with 20 bases remaining between them. The V gene's germline CDR1 is SGHVS and CDR2 FNYEAQ. DNA for the CDR3: TGTGCCAGCAGCTCATCGGGGAGGGGGACGGCGCAAGAGACCCAGTACTTC. It yields the protein CASSSSGRGTAQETQYF.

The V call is TRBV5-6, the J call TRBJ2-1; 12 nucleotides match TRBD2. Germline V gene data show CDR1 as SGHDT and CDR2 as YYEEEE. The CDR3 consists of 15 residues. V dropped 4 bases and J dropped 6; count of bases not matched to a gene: 5. The DNA for the CDR3 is TGTGCCAGCAGCCCGGGACTAGCGGGCTTCAATGAGCAGTTCTTC. It is translated as CASSPGLAGFNEQFF.

This clone came up once. The chain carries TRBV5-4 and TRBJ2-3; D unresolved. CDR1 and CDR2 from the germline V gene are SGHNT and YYREEE (reference sequence). CDR3 size: 12 residues. V gave up 6 bases and J gave up 2 bases, with 7 bases separating them. In DNA, the CDR3 is TGTGCCAGCACCCAAAACACAGATACGCAGTATTTT. Amino acid sequence: CASTQNTDTQYF.

Only one count was recorded for this clone. The rearrangement uses TRBV14 and TRBJ2-5; D assignment may be TRBD1 or TRBD2 (5 bases each). The CDR3 sequence is 16 residues long. CDR1 is SGHDN, CDR2 FVKESK, per germline. V dropped 4 bases and J dropped 5 bases, with 20 bases sitting between them. CDR3 bases: TGTGCCAGCAGCCTAGGGACGGGTACGAGACGGGAGACCCAGTACTTC. It yields the protein CASSLGTGTRRETQYF.

The chain couples TRBV28 to TRBJ1-4, with 8 bases lining up with TRBD1. Germline V gene sequence: CDR1 MDHEN, CDR2 SYDVKM. This CDR3 is built from 15 residues. Trimming at V came to 5 bases and at J to 8 bases, leaving 10 bases not matched to a gene. As DNA, the CDR3 is TGTGCCAGCAGTACCTACGGACAGGGTGGGGAAAAACTGTTTTTT. It specifies CASSTYGQGGEKLFF.

This rearrangement joins TRBV7-3 to TRBJ2-2, with TRBD2 matching 11 bases. Germline V gene data show CDR1 as SGHTA and CDR2 as FQGTGA. The CDR3 spans 17 residues. The V and J ends lost 1 base and 6 bases, in that order; junction bases with no gene match: 7. The CDR3 DNA sequence: TGTGCCAGCAGCTTAATAGCGGGAGGGCCTGAGGCCGGGGAGCTGTTTTTT. Its translation is CASSLIAGGPEAGELFF.

This rearrangement joins TRBV30 to TRBJ1-2; D is perhaps TRBD1 (5 bases). CDR1 is GTSNPN and CDR2 is SVGIG in the germline V gene (reference sequence). This CDR3 has 14 amino acids. The V gene lost 0 bases and the J gene lost 2 bases, with 10 bases spanning the gap. The CDR3 here is CAWSVGGGNYGYTF. The DNA of the CDR3 is TGTGCCTGGAGTGTGGGGGGAGGGAACTATGGCTACACCTTC.

The V and J genes are TRBV7-2 and TRBJ2-5, with TRBD2 matching 8 bases. This CDR3 has 16 amino acids. Trimming at V came to 1 base and at J to 1 base, leaving 5 bases not matched to a gene. Germline V gene lookup returns CDR1 SGHTA and CDR2 FQGNSA. The CDR3 DNA is TGTGCCAGCAGCTTAGTCCCTAGCGGGTTCCAAGAGACCCAGTACTTC. It is translated as CASSLVPSGFQETQYF. The variable domain in full, completed from reference TRBV7-2 and TRBJ2-5, reads GAGVSQSPSNKVTEKGKDVELRCDPISGHTALYWYRQSLGQGLEFLIYFQGNSAPDKSGLPSDRFSAERTGGSVSTLTIQRTQQEDSAVYLCASSLVPSGFQETQYFGPGTRLLVL.

The rearrangement links TRBV5-1 to TRBJ1-1; 7 bases are a match to TRBD1. V was clipped by 0 bases and J by 0 bases; unmatched bases: 2. This CDR3 contains 15 residues. Germline loops: CDR1 SGHRS, CDR2 YFSETQ. Here the CDR3 reads CASSLGGQMNTEAFF. Written as DNA, the CDR3 is TGCGCCAGCAGCTTGGGGGGACAGATGAACACTGAAGCTTTCTTT.

The rearrangement uses TRBV7-2 and TRBJ2-5; D might be TRBD2 (6 bases). This CDR3 spans 15 amino acids. Trimming took off 5 bases at V and 5 bases at J, with 18 bases between the two ends. Germline values: CDR1 SGHTA, CDR2 FQGNSA. The CDR3, as DNA: TGTGCCAGCAGCCAGCGGGCCCTTGGGGGGGAGACCCAGTACTTC. Translated, it gives CASSQRALGGETQYF.

This clone was counted once. The CDR3 sequence is CASSDTLGSGIGTQYF. CDR3 DNA sequence: TGTGCCAGCAGTGACACTTTGGGTAGCGGGATTGGTACGCAGTATTTT. The V gene is TRBV6-4, the J gene TRBJ2-3; 8 nucleotides line up with TRBD2. The germline V gene has CDR1 MRHNA and CDR2 SNTAGT. The CDR3 contains 16 residues. The junction had 12 bases not matched to a gene; V was cut back by 2 bases and J by 8 bases.

The chain is built from TRBV6-1 and TRBJ2-7; a weak D match, TRBD1 (6 bases). Trimming stripped 6 bases from V and 0 bases from J, with 12 bases between. Germline loops: CDR1 MNHNS, CDR2 SASEGT. This CDR3 region has 14 residues. The CDR3 DNA sequence: TGTGCCAGCAGGTCGACAGGAGGCTCCTACGAGCAGTACTTC. Its protein is CASRSTGGSYEQYF.

The V gene is TRBV4-2, the J gene TRBJ2-3; D not resolved. V shed 2 bases and J shed 4 bases, with 10 bases lying between them. Germline V lookup: CDR1 LGHNA, CDR2 YNFKEQ. The CDR3 is 14 residues long. As DNA, the CDR3 is TGTGCCAGCAGCCAAAGGGTCGGGTCAGATACGCAGTATTTT. This codes for CASSQRVGSDTQYF.

The chain is built from TRBV18 and TRBJ2-1; D is possibly TRBD2 (6 bases). The CDR3 length is 18 residues. V was shortened by 1 base and J by 0 bases, with 16 bases between the two germline ends. Germline CDR1 and CDR2: KGHSH and LQKENI. Here the CDR3 reads CASSPREAGSNSYNEQFF. The CDR3 nucleotides are TGTGCCAGCTCACCACGCGAGGCGGGATCCAACTCCTACAATGAGCAGTTCTTC.

The chain links TRBV14 to TRBJ2-7; 9 nucleotides agree with TRBD1. CDR1 is SGHDN, CDR2 FVKESK, per germline. This CDR3 is 15 amino acids long. V dropped 5 bases and J dropped 4; count of bases not matched to a gene: 9. This CDR3 reads CASSSTPGQGYEQYF. The CDR3 region has the DNA TGTGCCAGCAGCTCTACCCCGGGACAGGGTTACGAGCAGTACTTC.

The chain couples TRBV28 to TRBJ2-2; the match to TRBD1 covers 8 bases. CDR1 is MDHEN and CDR2 is SYDVKM in the germline V gene. Trimming at V came to 6 bases and at J to 4 bases, leaving 10 bases not matched to a gene. The CDR3 is 16 residues long. The CDR3 sequence: CASRAFQDRATGELFF. In DNA, the CDR3 is TGTGCCAGCAGAGCGTTTCAGGACAGGGCCACCGGGGAGCTGTTTTTT. Drawing the rest from reference TRBV28 and TRBJ2-2, the complete variable domain is DVKVTQSSRYLVKRTGEKVFLECVQDMDHENMFWYRQDPGLGLRLIYFSYDVKMKEKGDIPEGYSVSREKKERFSLILESASTNQTSMYLCASRAFQDRATGELFFGEGSRLTVL.

Details on this clone: One junction end does not reproduce the germline sequence, and a read error may be involved. The CDR3 nucleotides are TGCGCCTGGGCAGATAACACTGGAGCTTTCTTT. Residues: CAWADNTGAFF. The chain carries TRBV30 and TRBJ1-1; D gene unclear. The germline gives CDR1 GTSNPN, CDR2 SVGIG (reference sequence). This CDR3 has 11 amino acids.